This record covers a single T cell receptor beta chain. The data belong to a study of blood T cell repertoires in COVID-19. The CDR3 covers 17 residues. V dropped 0 bases and J dropped 7; count of bases not matched to a gene: 8. CDR1 LNHDA and CDR2 SQIVND come from the germline V gene (reference sequence). Study processing details: Amplification of reference gene primers provided the estimated nucleated cell counts. The table came from immunoSEQ multiplex PCR; TCRdb's copy has only in-frame clones and leaves some out. The V and J calls and the clone size are those of that table, but D and trimming were determined from the DNA. The sample contains a few hundred thousand clones, roughly 91% of which appear only once.

This chain connects TRBV19 to TRBJ2-1; 11 bases line up with TRBD2. Sequencing was carried out using peripheral blood. This receptor was obtained from a woman between 40 and 55 years old who had recovered from COVID-19. The CDR3 here is CASSIDRTSGSGNEQFF. Written as DNA, the CDR3 is TGTGCCAGTAGTATAGACAGAACTAGCGGGAGTGGGAATGAGCAGTTCTTC.